These T cell receptor beta chains were read from a single sample in a study of graft-versus-host responses after intestinal transplantation. Data came from immunoSEQ multiplex PCR; TCRdb stores just in-frame clones and leaves some out. This table holds some 27,000 clones, over 85% found once. This specimen was PBMCs, taken 18 days after transplant. These receptors were taken from a human patient who received an intestinal transplant, so some T cells may come from the graft donor. CDR3s include the opening cysteine and the closing phenylalanine or tryptophan. The order of the fields is clone size, J gene, D gene, V gene, CDR3 DNA, CDR3 protein. D genes are given only for firm matches. Not every row has a clone size; where given, it reads once, few, many or a size class.

size: -
J: TRBJ1-1
D: TRBD1
V: TRBV19
DNA: TGTGCCAGCAGTCCGGGACAGGGAAGTTTAGGAAACACTGAAGCTTTCTTT
CDR3: CASSPGQGSLGNTEAFF

size: -
J: TRBJ2-1
D: TRBD2
V: TRBV5-4
DNA: TGTGCCAGCAGCTTGACTAGCGGGGCCTACAATGAGCAGTTCTTC
CDR3: CASSLTSGAYNEQFF

size: -
J: TRBJ2-1
D: TRBD2
V: TRBV7-7
DNA: TGTGCCAGCAGCTTGCTAGCGGGGGGGCCCCACAATGAGCAGTTCTTC
CDR3: CASSLLAGGPHNEQFF

size: -
J: TRBJ1-3
D: -
V: TRBV5-1
DNA: TGCGCCAGCAGCTTGGGGGAGATCGGTGGAAACACCATATATTTT
CDR3: CASSLGEIGGNTIYF

size: -
J: TRBJ1-4
D: TRBD1
V: TRBV18
DNA: TGTGCCAGCTCAACCGGACAGGGCGGTGAAAAACTGTTTTTT
CDR3: CASSTGQGGEKLFF

size: once
J: TRBJ2-7
D: TRBD2
V: TRBV5-4
DNA: TGTGCCAGCAGCTGGGGCGCGGGGGGGCCCAGGGAGCAGTACTTC
CDR3: CASSWGAGGPREQYF

size: -
J: TRBJ2-5
D: TRBD2
V: TRBV2
DNA: TGTGCCAGCGGACTAGCGGGGAAAGAGACCCAGTACTTC
CDR3: CASGLAGKETQYF

size: -
J: TRBJ1-2
D: -
V: TRBV2
DNA: TGTGCCAGCAGGACTAACTATGGCTACACCTTC
CDR3: CASRTNYGYTF

size: -
J: TRBJ1-2
D: TRBD1
V: TRBV5-5
DNA: TGTGCCAGCAGCTTGGATACGACAGGGATGCTCGGCTACACCTTC
CDR3: CASSLDTTGMLGYTF

size: once
J: TRBJ1-1
D: -
V: TRBV7-7
DNA: TGTGCCAGCAGCTTAGATGTCGGGCTGAACACTGAAGCTTTCTTT
CDR3: CASSLDVGLNTEAFF

size: -
J: TRBJ2-7
D: TRBD2
V: TRBV2
DNA: TGTGCCAGCAGTATGACTAGCGCCAACTACGAGCAGTACTTC
CDR3: CASSMTSANYEQYF

size: -
J: TRBJ2-7
D: -
V: TRBV7-9
DNA: TGTGCCAGCAGCTTAGCTGGGGCTTATCACGAGCAGTACTTC
CDR3: CASSLAGAYHEQYF

size: -
J: TRBJ1-5
D: -
V: TRBV19
DNA: TGTGCCAGTAGTATCGCCGCAGGCGGAGTCCAGCCCCAGCATTTT
CDR3: CASSIAAGGVQPQHF

size: -
J: TRBJ2-7
D: TRBD2
V: TRBV11-1
DNA: TGTGCCAGCAGCTGGTATCCCCGTGGTAGCGGGAGCTCCTACGAGCAGTACTTC
CDR3: CASSWYPRGSGSSYEQYF

size: -
J: TRBJ2-3
D: -
V: TRBV6-6
DNA: TGTGCCAGCAGTTACTCCCTAGAGGGCTCTCAAGATACGCAGTATTTT
CDR3: CASSYSLEGSQDTQYF

size: -
J: TRBJ1-5
D: TRBD1
V: TRBV6-1
DNA: TGTGCCAGCAGTGAAGCGGACAGGAGGAATCAGCCCCAGCATTTT
CDR3: CASSEADRRNQPQHF

size: -
J: TRBJ2-3
D: -
V: TRBV15
DNA: TGTGCCACCAGCGTGCGACAGTCCACAGATACGCAGTATTTT
CDR3: CATSVRQSTDTQYF

size: -
J: TRBJ1-2
D: -
V: TRBV4-1
DNA: TGCGCCAGCAGCCAAGGTAGATCTGGCTACACCTTC
CDR3: CASSQGRSGYTF